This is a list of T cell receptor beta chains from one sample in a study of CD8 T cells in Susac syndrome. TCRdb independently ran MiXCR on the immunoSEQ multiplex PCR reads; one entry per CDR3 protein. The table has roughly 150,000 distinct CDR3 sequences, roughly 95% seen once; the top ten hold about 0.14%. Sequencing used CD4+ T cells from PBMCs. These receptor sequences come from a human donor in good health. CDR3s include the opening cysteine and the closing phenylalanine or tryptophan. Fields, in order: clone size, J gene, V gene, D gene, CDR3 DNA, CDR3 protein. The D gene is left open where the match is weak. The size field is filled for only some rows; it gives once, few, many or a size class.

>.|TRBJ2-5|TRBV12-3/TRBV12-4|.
TGTGCCAGCAGTCCTCGAGGGGGGGAGGAGACCCAGTACTTC
CASSPRGGEETQYF
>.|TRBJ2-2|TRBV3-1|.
TGTGCCAGCAGCCAAGGGATGAACACCGGGGAGCTGTTTTTT
CASSQGMNTGELFF
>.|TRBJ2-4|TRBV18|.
TGTGCCAGCTCACCACCTGCGGCCCCCAGGGCCAACATTCAGTACTTC
CASSPPAAPRANIQYF
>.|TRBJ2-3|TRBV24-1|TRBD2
TGTGCCACCAGTGATCAGCGGGGGGGCCGAGATACGCAGTATTTT
CATSDQRGGRDTQYF
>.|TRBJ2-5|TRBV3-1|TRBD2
TGTGCCAGCAGCGCACGGGGGGGCCTCGAGACCCAGTACTTC
CASSARGGLETQYF
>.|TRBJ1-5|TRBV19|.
TGTGCCAGTAGTATCGGCAGGGCAAGCAATCAGCCCCAGCATTTT
CASSIGRASNQPQHF
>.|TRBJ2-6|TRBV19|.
TGTGCCAGTAGTATGTCAAGTGCCTCTGGGGCCAACGTCCTGACTTTC
CASSMSSASGANVLTF
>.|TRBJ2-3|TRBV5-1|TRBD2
TGCGCCAGCAGTTTGGGGACTAGCGGGGTTACAAATACGCAGTATTTT
CASSLGTSGVTNTQYF
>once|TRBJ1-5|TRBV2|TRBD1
TGTGCCAGCGGCTTGACAGGGGATCATCAGCCCCAGCATTTT
CASGLTGDHQPQHF
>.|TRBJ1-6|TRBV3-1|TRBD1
TGTGCCAGCAGACGGGACAGGGATGGACCCCTCCACTTT
CASRRDRDGPLHF
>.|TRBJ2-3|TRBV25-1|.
TGTGCCAGCAGTGAGCAGGGGGGGGGAGATACGCAGTATTTT
CASSEQGGGDTQYF
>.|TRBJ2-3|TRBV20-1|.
TGCAGTGCCCCGACTAACACAGATACGCAGTATTTT
CSAPTNTDTQYF
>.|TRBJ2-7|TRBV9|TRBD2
TGTGCCAGCAGCGTAGGACTAGCGCATTCCTACGAGCAGTACTTC
CASSVGLAHSYEQYF
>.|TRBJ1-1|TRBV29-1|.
TGCAGCGGATGGCACGGTAAGAACACTGAAGCTTTCTTT
CSGWHGKNTEAFF
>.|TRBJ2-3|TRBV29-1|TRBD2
TGCAGCGCCGCCGGGACTAGCGCTGCAGATACGCAGTATTTT
CSAAGTSAADTQYF
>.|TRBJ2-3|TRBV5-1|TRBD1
TGCGCCAGCAGACTAGGACAGGGGAGCACAGATACGCAGTATTTT
CASRLGQGSTDTQYF
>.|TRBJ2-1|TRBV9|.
TGTGCCAGCAGCGTAACCCTAAGCTCCTACAATGAGCAGTTCTTC
CASSVTLSSYNEQFF
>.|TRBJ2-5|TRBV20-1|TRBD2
TGCAGTGCTAGAGATCCTCTAGCGGGGGGGAGCGCCCAGTACTTC
CSARDPLAGGSAQYF
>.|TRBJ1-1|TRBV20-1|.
TGCAGTGCTAGTGCGGGGACTGAAGCTTTCTTT
CSASAGTEAFF
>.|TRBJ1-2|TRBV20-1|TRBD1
TGCAGTGCTAGAGATGGGTTGACAGGGTCTGGCTACACCTTC
CSARDGLTGSGYTF
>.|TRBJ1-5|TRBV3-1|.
TGTGCCAGCAGCCAAGATCGTTATCAGCCCCAGCATTTT
CASSQDRYQPQHF
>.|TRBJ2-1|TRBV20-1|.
TGCAGTGCTAGAATTCCAAGGCGAGGGACGAATGAGCAGTTCTTC
CSARIPRRGTNEQFF
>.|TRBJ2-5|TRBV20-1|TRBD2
TGCAGTGCTAGAGCTCCGGGACTAGCGGGGACCCAGTACTTC
CSARAPGLAGTQYF
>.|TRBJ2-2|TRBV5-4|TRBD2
TGTGCCAGCACCTCGGGAGGGATAAACACCGGGGAGCTGTTTTTT
CASTSGGINTGELFF
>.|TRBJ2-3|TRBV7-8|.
TGTGCCAGCAGCTCCCGGTTTGGTACCCTTCATGGTTCGTCGCAGTATTTT
CASSSRFGTLHGSSQYF
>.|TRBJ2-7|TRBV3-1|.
TGTGCCAGCAGCCAAGATATAGGAGAGCAGTACTTC
CASSQDIGEQYF
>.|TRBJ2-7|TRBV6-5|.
TGTGCCAGCAGTTACAGGGGTGGCTACGAGCAGTACTTC
CASSYRGGYEQYF
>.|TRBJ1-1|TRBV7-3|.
TGTGCCAGCAGCTTAGAGTTCGTGCCAGCCCGCAATCTGAACACTGAAGCTTTCTTT
CASSLEFVPARNLNTEAFF
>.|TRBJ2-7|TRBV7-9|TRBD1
TGTGCCAGCAGCCTGGACAGGGATCTCTACGAGCAGTACTTC
CASSLDRDLYEQYF